This TCR beta chain originates from a study of neurological immune-mediated disorders. There are many counts of this clonotype. 5'RACE employing 10-nucleotide random UMIs yielded the cDNA. Sequencing of 15-18 subjects in each run yielded over 160 million TCR-beta sequences. Via MiXCR, TCRdb re-called the 5' RACE reads, giving one row per CDR3 protein. The sample lists 15,000 or so distinct CDR3 sequences, 20% to 25% occurring once. V was clipped by 2 bases and J by 7 bases, with 8 bases between them. CDR1 is KGHSH, CDR2 LQKENI, per germline. The CDR3 has 12 amino acids. This chain connects TRBV18 to TRBJ1-1; the D is unclear. Sequenced sample: PBMCs. The clonotype originates from a man over 45 in good health. The CDR3 bases are TGTGCCAGCTCACCAGGGCGGTATGAAGCTTTCTTT. It codes for CASSPGRYEAFF.